These 2 T cell receptor beta chains were all obtained from the same sample, sequenced in a study of beta chain features in type 1 diabetes. General study findings and limits: Within each of all four CD4+ subsets, Type 1 diabetes patients had TCRB CDR3s that were moderately but significantly shorter.

Since all of the isolated RNA was reverse transcribed, expressed TCRB transcripts were what got sequenced. Only in-frame clones appear in the TCRdb table, and some are missing; sequencing was by immunoSEQ multiplex PCR. The table includes hundreds of thousands of clones, around 9.3% detected once. Antigens for these TCRs are unknown. Input material: central memory CD4+ T cells from blood. The receptor source for this set is a man aged 25 to 40 with type 1 diabetes.

The sample holds many counts of this clone. This rearrangement joins TRBV10-3 to TRBJ2-1, with TRBD2 matching over 10 bases. The CDR3 runs to 15 residues. Germline trimming cut 8 bases from V and 6 bases from J; bases unmatched to any gene: 10. The germline V gene has CDR1 ENHRY and CDR2 SYGVKD. CDR3 nucleotides: TGTGCCATCTCACGATCTAGCGGGGGTACCAATGAGCAGTTCTTC. Its protein product is CAISRSSGGTNEQFF.

This clone has just a few counts. The chain uses TRBV28 and TRBJ1-2; D gene uncertain. Trimming shortened V by 7 bases and J by 2 bases, and 14 bases separated the two germline ends. The CDR3 sequence is 14 residues long. In germline, CDR1 is MDHEN, CDR2 SYDVKM. Here the CDR3 DNA reads TGTGCCAGCACCTCGTTTGCGGGGAACTATGGCTACACCTTC. Amino acid sequence: CASTSFAGNYGYTF.